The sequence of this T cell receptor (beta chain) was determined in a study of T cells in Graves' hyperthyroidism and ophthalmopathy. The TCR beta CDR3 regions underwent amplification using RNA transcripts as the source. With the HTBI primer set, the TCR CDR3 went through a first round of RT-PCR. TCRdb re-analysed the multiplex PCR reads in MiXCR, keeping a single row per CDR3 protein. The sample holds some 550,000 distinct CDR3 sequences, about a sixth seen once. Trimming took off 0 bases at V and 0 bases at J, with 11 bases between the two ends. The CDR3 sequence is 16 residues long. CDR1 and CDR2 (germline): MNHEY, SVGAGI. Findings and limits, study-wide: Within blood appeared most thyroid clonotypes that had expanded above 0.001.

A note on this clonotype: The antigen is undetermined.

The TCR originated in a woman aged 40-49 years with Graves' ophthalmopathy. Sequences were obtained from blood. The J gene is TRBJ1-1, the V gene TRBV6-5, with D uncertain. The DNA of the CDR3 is TGTGCCAGCAGTTACTCGAAAGGCTGGATGAACACTGAAGCTTTCTTT. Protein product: CASSYSKGWMNTEAFF.